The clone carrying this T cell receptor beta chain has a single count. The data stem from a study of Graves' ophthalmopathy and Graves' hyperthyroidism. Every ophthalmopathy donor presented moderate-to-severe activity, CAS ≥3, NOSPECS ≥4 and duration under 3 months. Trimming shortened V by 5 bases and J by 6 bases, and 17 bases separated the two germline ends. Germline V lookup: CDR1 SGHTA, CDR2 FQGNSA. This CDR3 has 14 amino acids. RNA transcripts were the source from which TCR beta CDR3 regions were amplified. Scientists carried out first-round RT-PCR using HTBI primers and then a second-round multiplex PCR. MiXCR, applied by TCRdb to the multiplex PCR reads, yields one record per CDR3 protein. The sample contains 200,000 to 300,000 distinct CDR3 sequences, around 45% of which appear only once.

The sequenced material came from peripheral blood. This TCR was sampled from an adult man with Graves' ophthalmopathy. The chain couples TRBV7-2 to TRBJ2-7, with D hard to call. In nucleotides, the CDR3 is TGTGCCAGCAGCCCATTCGGGTGGTCCGGCGAGCAGTACTTC. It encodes CASSPFGWSGEQYF.